The 31 T cell receptor beta chains below all came from one sample that was sequenced in a study of T cell clonotyping in hematopoietic cell transplantation (dated by TCRdb to the early 2020s). Taken with the paper, the label for time point translates to: recipient sample about 28 days before transplant, after cytoreduction. Library preparation used the immunoSEQ multiplex PCR assay. This is the immuneACCESS table as TCRdb keeps it, with only in-frame sequences that have V and J called. A part of the clones is gone; compared with another copy, unresolved V genes explain less than half, and the rest is unexplained. The sample records 65,000 to 80,000 clones, almost 97% of which are singletons. The top ten clones comprise 1.5% to 2% of the sample. The source was peripheral blood mononuclear cells, collected before stem cell transplant. The origin of the receptors is a woman between 45 and 65 years old with acute myeloid leukemia. Some clones in this sample may be carry-over from other donors' samples.

The table lists this clone with a few counts. In nucleotides, the CDR3 is TGTGCCAGCAGTGAGTATCAGGTGTTGGGCGATGAGCAGTTCTTC. Protein product: CASSEYQVLGDEQFF. The chain carries TRBV6-1 and TRBJ2-1; D is unclear. The V end lost 3 bases, the J end lost 8 bases, and 17 bases lay between the germline ends. The CDR3 extends over 15 amino acids. The germline V gene encodes CDR1 MNHNS and CDR2 SASEGT.

V and J are TRBV29-1 and TRBJ2-2; 14 bases are a match to TRBD2. Germline CDR1 is SQVTM and CDR2 is ANQGSEA. CDR3 length equals 16 residues. The V gene end was trimmed by 6 bases and the J gene end by 2 bases; junction bases not matched to a gene: 5. CDR3 nucleotides: TGCAGCGTCAAGGGACTAGCGGGAGATAACACCGGGGAGCTGTTTTTT. Amino acids: CSVKGLAGDNTGELFF.

The V gene is TRBV6-5, the J gene TRBJ1-1; D gene unclear. CDR3 length: 13 residues. The ends were cut back, 2 bases at V and 4 bases at J, with 8 bases in the middle. Per the germline V gene, CDR1 is MNHEY and CDR2 is SVGAGI. This chain's CDR3 is CASSYMGATEAFF. The CDR3 DNA follows: TGTGCCAGCAGTTACATGGGAGCCACTGAAGCTTTCTTT.

V is TRBV7-2 and J is TRBJ2-7; D is perhaps TRBD2 (5 bases). V lost 1 base and J 2 bases, leaving 12 bases between the germline ends. The CDR3 has 15 residues. The germline CDR1 and CDR2 sequences are SGHTA and FQGNSA. The CDR3 DNA reads as TGTGCCAGCAGCTTAGAGAGGGCAGGTACCTACGAGCAGTACTTC. This gives the protein CASSLERAGTYEQYF.

The genes are TRBV6-1 and TRBJ2-3; the match to TRBD1 covers 7 bases. The CDR3 is 14 amino acids. V was clipped by 3 bases and J by 7 bases; unmatched bases: 7. The V gene's germline CDR1 is MNHNS and CDR2 SASEGT. CDR3 nucleotides: TGTGCCAGCAGTGAGGGGACAGCCTTAAATACGCAGTATTTT. Its translation: CASSEGTALNTQYF.

This rearrangement joins TRBV28 to TRBJ2-7; 7 nucleotides match TRBD1. V dropped 6 bases and J dropped 4; count of bases not matched to a gene: 6. Germline CDR1 is MDHEN and CDR2 is SYDVKM. This CDR3 has 13 amino acids. The CDR3 loop reads CASSRDRRYEQYF. CDR3 nucleotide sequence: TGTGCCAGCAGCCGGGACAGACGTTACGAGCAGTACTTC.

The V gene is TRBV29-1, the J gene TRBJ2-7; a weak D match, TRBD2 (7 bases). The germline V gene encodes CDR1 SQVTM and CDR2 ANQGSEA. V was cut by 6 bases and J by 5 bases, with 17 bases left in between. The length of the CDR3 is 13 residues. This chain's CDR3 is CSVGPSGGDEQYF. DNA for the CDR3: TGCAGCGTCGGCCCCTCGGGGGGCGACGAGCAGTACTTC.

The V call is TRBV6-1, the J call TRBJ1-1, with 11 bases matching TRBD1. Trimming cost V 2 bases and J 7 bases; bases outside gene matches: 6. CDR1 MNHNS and CDR2 SASEGT come from the germline V gene. The CDR3 has 15 amino acids. The CDR3 reads CASSERTGGKNEAFF. The CDR3 DNA reads TGTGCCAGCAGTGAACGGACAGGGGGCAAAAATGAAGCTTTCTTT.

The genes are TRBV29-1 and TRBJ2-7; D gene ambiguous. V was cut by 4 bases and J by 3 bases, with 16 bases left in between. Germline loops: CDR1 SQVTM, CDR2 ANQGSEA. This CDR3 is 14 amino acids long. The CDR3 DNA sequence: TGCAGCGTTGGGCCACCGGGTTCAGGCTACGAGCAGTACTTC. It encodes CSVGPPGSGYEQYF.

This chain links TRBV28 with TRBJ2-3, with 11 bases identical to TRBD2. With 8 bases clipped from V and 4 bases from J, the junction kept 8 bases outside the gene matches. The CDR3 totals 15 residues. Germline CDR1 reads MDHEN; CDR2 reads SYDVKM. CDR3 residues: CASLLAGEVADTQYF. The CDR3 nucleotides read TGTGCCAGCCTACTAGCGGGAGAAGTCGCAGATACGCAGTATTTT.

The chain employs TRBV9 and TRBJ2-3; D may be TRBD1 or TRBD2 (5 bases each). Trimming shortened V by 0 bases and J by 3 bases, and 8 bases separated the two germline ends. Germline V lookup: CDR1 SGDLS, CDR2 YYNGEE. This CDR3 contains 14 residues. The CDR3 coding sequence is TGTGCCAGCAGCGTAGCTGGGACGACAGATACGCAGTATTTT. It encodes CASSVAGTTDTQYF.

This CDR3 is CASSGPQGGGNTIYF. The CDR3 DNA reads TGCGCCAGCAGTGGGCCCCAGGGTGGTGGAAACACCATATATTTT. The rearrangement links TRBV10-1 to TRBJ1-3; possibly TRBD1 for D (5 bases). The V gene lost 4 bases and the J gene lost 3 bases, with 13 bases spanning the gap. Germline CDR1 reads WNHNN; CDR2 reads SYGVQD (reference sequence). This CDR3 has 15 residues.

CDR3 DNA: TGCAGCGGGGACAGGGGTGGCACCGGGGAGCTGTTTTTT. Translating gives CSGDRGGTGELFF. V gene TRBV29-1 combines with J gene TRBJ2-2; 10 nucleotides line up with TRBD1. J gave up 4 bases and V 7 bases, and 3 bases lay outside the gene matches. The germline V gene has CDR1 SQVTM and CDR2 ANQGSEA. This CDR3 region has 13 residues.

J is TRBJ2-7 and V is TRBV28; D is uncertain. Trimming stripped 3 bases from V and 2 bases from J, with 8 bases between. The germline gives CDR1 MDHEN, CDR2 SYDVKM. The CDR3 covers 13 residues. The CDR3 loop is CASSFTSAYEQYF. In nucleotides, the CDR3 is TGTGCCAGCAGTTTCACCTCCGCCTACGAGCAGTACTTC.

The rearrangement links TRBV29-1 to TRBJ2-5; possible D gene TRBD1, 6 bases. Deletions cut 5 bases from V and 4 bases from J, with 14 bases between. Per germline, CDR1 SQVTM and CDR2 ANQGSEA. CDR3 length: 13 residues. The CDR3 DNA reads as TGCAGCGTTAGACAGGTTCAGACAGAGACCCAGTACTTC. As protein: CSVRQVQTETQYF.

The V gene is TRBV6-5, the J gene TRBJ1-5; possible D gene TRBD1, 5 bases. The V and J ends lost 4 bases and 1 base respectively, with 14 bases between them. The CDR3 covers 16 residues. Germline-derived CDR1 and CDR2 are MNHEY and SVGAGI. The CDR3 loop is CASSFRDGASNQPQHF. The CDR3 DNA is TGTGCCAGCAGTTTCCGGGACGGTGCGAGCAATCAGCCCCAGCATTTT.

On this clone itself: Distinct nucleotide sequences in the sample also encode this CDR3. The chain recombines TRBV5-6 with TRBJ2-7, with D unclear. The V gene lost 1 base and the J gene lost 6 bases, with 5 bases spanning the gap. Germline V lookup: CDR1 SGHDT, CDR2 YYEEEE. This CDR3 comprises 11 residues. The CDR3 region has the DNA TGTGCCAGCAGCTTGCTGGGCGAGCAGTACTTC. Encoded protein: CASSLLGEQYF.

The chain has TRBV5-1 and TRBJ2-3, with 8 bases fitting TRBD2. There are 17 residues in the CDR3. V lost 0 bases to trimming and J lost 0 bases; unmatched junction nucleotides: 6. Germline V lookup: CDR1 SGHRS, CDR2 YFSETQ. Here the CDR3 DNA reads TGCGCCAGCAGCTTGGGGCGAACTAGCGGTAGCACAGATACGCAGTATTTT. Its protein product is CASSLGRTSGSTDTQYF.

This rearrangement joins TRBV6-4 to TRBJ1-2; unclear D gene. CDR1 is MRHNA and CDR2 is SNTAGT in the germline V gene. The germline V and J ends were trimmed by 4 bases and 4 bases, with 16 bases remaining between them. The CDR3 loop spans 15 amino acids. The CDR3 DNA is TGTGCCAGCAGTGTTTCACCCGAAGGGAGCTATGGCTACACCTTC. This gives the protein CASSVSPEGSYGYTF.

The V and J genes are TRBV7-2 and TRBJ2-1; D unresolved. With 4 bases removed from V and 5 bases from J, the gap between germline ends came to 6 bases. Germline CDR1 and CDR2: SGHTA and FQGNSA. This CDR3 contains 12 residues. CDR3 residues: CASSYGNNEQFF. CDR3 in DNA: TGTGCCAGCAGCTACGGAAACAATGAGCAGTTCTTC.

The chain is built from TRBV27 and TRBJ2-3, with D possibly matching TRBD2 (6 bases). V gave up 7 bases and J gave up 1 base, with 9 bases separating them. The V gene's germline CDR1 is MNHEY and CDR2 SMNVEV (reference sequence). The CDR3 runs to 13 residues. The CDR3 DNA reads as TGTGCCAGCATGACTAGGGGCACAGATACGCAGTATTTT. It codes for CASMTRGTDTQYF.

This chain uses TRBV7-9 with TRBJ2-7; D may be TRBD2 (5 bases). The length of the CDR3 is 14 residues. CDR1 and CDR2 from the germline V gene are SEHNR and FQNEAQ (reference sequence). V was pared by 5 bases and J by 3 bases, with 14 bases between. The CDR3 DNA is TGTGCCAGCAGCAACCGACGGGGATACTACGAGCAGTACTTC. Its protein product is CASSNRRGYYEQYF.

The chain links TRBV5-6 to TRBJ2-3; D unclear. V was clipped by 2 bases and J by 0 bases, with 10 bases between them. The length of the CDR3 is 15 residues. Germline V gene lookup returns CDR1 SGHDT and CDR2 YYEEEE. CDR3 region: CASSFRASSTDTQYF. DNA of the CDR3: TGTGCCAGCAGCTTTAGAGCCTCTAGCACAGATACGCAGTATTTT.

CDR3 amino acids: CASSLGGQGANYGYTF. The DNA for the CDR3 is TGTGCCAGCAGCTTAGGGGGACAGGGAGCTAACTATGGCTACACCTTC. V usage is TRBV7-2 and J usage is TRBJ1-2, with 9 bases identical to TRBD1. Germline assignment: CDR1 SGHTA and CDR2 FQGNSA. Losses at the gene ends were 1 base for V and 0 bases for J; bases not matched to a gene: 3. This CDR3 has 16 amino acids.

V is TRBV27 and J is TRBJ2-1; 9 bases are a match to TRBD1. The germline V gene encodes CDR1 MNHEY and CDR2 SMNVEV (reference sequence). The CDR3 length is 15 residues. The trim removed 10 bases at V and 8 bases at J, leaving 15 bases unmatched. CDR3 sequence: CATANSGTGLYEQFF. The CDR3 DNA reads as TGTGCCACCGCCAATTCCGGGACAGGGCTTTATGAGCAGTTCTTC.

As DNA, the CDR3 is TGTGCCAGCAGTGAAAGGTCAGGGGTAATGAACACTGAAGCTTTCTTT. Translation: CASSERSGVMNTEAFF. The rearrangement uses TRBV2 and TRBJ1-1; maybe TRBD1 (6 bases). V gave up 2 bases and J gave up 0 bases, with 13 bases separating them. This CDR3 region has 16 residues. The germline CDR1 and CDR2 sequences are SNHLY and FYNNEI.

The chain recombines TRBV5-4 with TRBJ1-2; D is possibly TRBD1 (6 bases). Trimming pared 4 bases from V and 4 bases from J, leaving 11 bases between. From germline, CDR1 is SGHNT and CDR2 YYREEE (reference sequence). The CDR3 contains 13 residues. In nucleotides, the CDR3 is TGTGCCAGCAGCATACAGGGAGCCTATGGCTACACCTTC. It specifies CASSIQGAYGYTF.

The chain employs TRBV30 and TRBJ1-3; D is perhaps TRBD1 (5 bases). The germline gives CDR1 GTSNPN, CDR2 SVGIG (reference sequence). This CDR3 contains 13 residues. The V and J ends lost 4 bases and 3 bases respectively, with 10 bases between them. CDR3 nucleotide sequence: TGTGCCTGGACGGGGCTAGGTGGAAACACCATATATTTT. It specifies CAWTGLGGNTIYF.

The J gene is TRBJ2-6, the V gene TRBV19; D may be TRBD1 (5 bases). Trimming shortened V by 9 bases and J by 0 bases, and 18 bases separated the two germline ends. The CDR3 has 17 amino acids. Germline V gene sequence: CDR1 LNHDA, CDR2 SQIVND (reference sequence). CDR3 in amino acids: CASTQGWETSGANVLTF. CDR3 coding DNA: TGTGCCAGCACCCAGGGTTGGGAAACCTCTGGGGCCAACGTCCTGACTTTC.

V gene TRBV5-6 combines with J gene TRBJ2-5, with a possible D match to TRBD2 (5 bases). Germline lookup yields CDR1 SGHDT and CDR2 YYEEEE. The CDR3 has 14 residues. Trimming took off 2 bases at V and 4 bases at J, with 12 bases between the two ends. The CDR3 loop reads CASSFSGSRETQYF. CDR3 DNA sequence: TGTGCCAGCAGCTTTAGTGGGAGTCGAGAGACCCAGTACTTC.

The CDR3 here is CASSWGTSGRDIQYF. As DNA, the CDR3 is TGTGCCAGCAGTTGGGGGACTAGCGGGAGGGACATTCAGTACTTC. The chain employs TRBV27 and TRBJ2-4; the match to TRBD2 covers 16 bases. The CDR3 has 15 residues. The V and J ends lost 4 bases and 8 bases, in that order; junction bases with no gene match: 2. Germline values: CDR1 MNHEY, CDR2 SMNVEV (reference sequence).